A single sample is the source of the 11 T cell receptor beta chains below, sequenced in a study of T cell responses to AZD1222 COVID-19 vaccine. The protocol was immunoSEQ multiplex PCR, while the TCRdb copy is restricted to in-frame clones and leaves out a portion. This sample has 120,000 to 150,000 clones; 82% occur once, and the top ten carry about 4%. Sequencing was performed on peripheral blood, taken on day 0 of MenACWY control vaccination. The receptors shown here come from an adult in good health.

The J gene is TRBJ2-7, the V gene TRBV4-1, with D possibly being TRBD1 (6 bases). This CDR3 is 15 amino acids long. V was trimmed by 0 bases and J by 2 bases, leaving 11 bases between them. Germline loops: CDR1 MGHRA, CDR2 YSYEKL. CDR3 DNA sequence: TGCGCCAGCAGCCAAGAAAGTGGGGGCCCCTACGAGCAGTACTTC. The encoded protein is CASSQESGGPYEQYF.

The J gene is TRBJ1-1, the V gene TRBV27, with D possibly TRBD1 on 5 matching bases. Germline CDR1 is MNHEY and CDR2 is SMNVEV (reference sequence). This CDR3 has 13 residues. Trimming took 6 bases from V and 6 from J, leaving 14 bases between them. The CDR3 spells CASSPHRRAEAFF. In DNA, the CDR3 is TGTGCCAGCAGCCCCCACAGGAGGGCTGAAGCTTTCTTT.

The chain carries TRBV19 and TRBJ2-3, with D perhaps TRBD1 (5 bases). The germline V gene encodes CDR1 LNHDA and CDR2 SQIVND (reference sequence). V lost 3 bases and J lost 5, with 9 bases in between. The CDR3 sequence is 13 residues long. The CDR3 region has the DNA TGTGCCAGTAGTATTGCAGGGTTAGATACGCAGTATTTT. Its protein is CASSIAGLDTQYF.

Here the CDR3 reads CASSLGTGGSQPQHF. CDR3 sequence (DNA): TGTGCCAGCAGCTTAGGGACAGGCGGGAGTCAGCCCCAGCATTTT. This rearrangement joins TRBV7-2 to TRBJ1-5; TRBD1 matches 7 bases. The CDR3 runs 15 residues. Unmatched junction bases numbered 6, after V lost 1 base and J lost 6 bases. In germline, CDR1 is SGHTA, CDR2 FQGNSA.

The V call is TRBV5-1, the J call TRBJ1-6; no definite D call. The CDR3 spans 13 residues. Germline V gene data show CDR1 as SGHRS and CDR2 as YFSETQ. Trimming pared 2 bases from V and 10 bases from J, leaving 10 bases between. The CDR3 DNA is TGCGCCAGCAGCTTCGGGGTAACGTCACCCCTCCACTTT. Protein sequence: CASSFGVTSPLHF.

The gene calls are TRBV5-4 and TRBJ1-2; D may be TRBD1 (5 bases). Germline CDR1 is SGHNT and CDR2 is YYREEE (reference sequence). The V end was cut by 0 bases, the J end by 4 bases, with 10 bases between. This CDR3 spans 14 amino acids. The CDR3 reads CASSLGGAVYGYTF. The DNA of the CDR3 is TGTGCCAGCAGCTTGGGAGGGGCAGTCTATGGCTACACCTTC.

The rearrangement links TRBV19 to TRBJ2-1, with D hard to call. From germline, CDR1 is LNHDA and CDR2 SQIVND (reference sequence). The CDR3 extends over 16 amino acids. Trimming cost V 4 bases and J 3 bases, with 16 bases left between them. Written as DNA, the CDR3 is TGTGCCAGTAGTACCCCGGTTAGGACGGGCTACAATGAGCAGTTCTTC. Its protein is CASSTPVRTGYNEQFF.

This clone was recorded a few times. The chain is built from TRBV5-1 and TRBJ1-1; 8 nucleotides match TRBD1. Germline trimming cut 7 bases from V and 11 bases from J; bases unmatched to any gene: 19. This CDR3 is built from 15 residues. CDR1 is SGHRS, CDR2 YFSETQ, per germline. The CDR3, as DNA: TGCGCCAGCGGAACTCAGCCGGGACAGGATAGTAAGGCTTTCTTT. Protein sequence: CASGTQPGQDSKAFF.

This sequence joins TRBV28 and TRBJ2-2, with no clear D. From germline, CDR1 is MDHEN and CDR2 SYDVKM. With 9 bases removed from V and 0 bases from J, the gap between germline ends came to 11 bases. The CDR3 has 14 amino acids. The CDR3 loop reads CASKPPPNTGELFF. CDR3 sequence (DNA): TGTGCCAGTAAGCCCCCACCGAACACCGGGGAGCTGTTTTTT.

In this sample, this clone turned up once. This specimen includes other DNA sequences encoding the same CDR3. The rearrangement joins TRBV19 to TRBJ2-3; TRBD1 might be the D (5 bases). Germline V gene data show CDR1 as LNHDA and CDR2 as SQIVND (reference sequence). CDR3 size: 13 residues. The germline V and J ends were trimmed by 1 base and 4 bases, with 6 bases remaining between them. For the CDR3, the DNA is TGTGCCAGTAGTATAGGGGGCCCAGATACGCAGTATTTT. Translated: CASSIGGPDTQYF.

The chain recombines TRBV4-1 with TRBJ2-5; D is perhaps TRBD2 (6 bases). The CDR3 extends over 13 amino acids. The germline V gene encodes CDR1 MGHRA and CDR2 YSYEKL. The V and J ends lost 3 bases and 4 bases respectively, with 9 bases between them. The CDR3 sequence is CASSQWRAETQYF. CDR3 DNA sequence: TGCGCCAGCAGCCAGTGGAGGGCAGAGACCCAGTACTTC.